These 29 T cell receptor beta chains came from one sample sequenced in a study of T cell repertoires in aging, cancer and after chemotherapy. Multiplex touch-down PCR with TRB-A/B primers amplified rearranged V-D-J TRB sequences. TCRdb itself ran the multiplex PCR reads through MiXCR, one entry per CDR3 protein. The table shows some 1,600 distinct CDR3 sequences, with 20% to 25% occurring only once. The template was genomic DNA from peripheral blood, not RNA. Sequenced sample: blood. These receptors all stem from a human donor with a solid tumor.

This clonotype counts as medium-sized (0.01 to 0.1%). The chain joins TRBV28 to TRBJ2-6; perhaps D is TRBD1 or TRBD2 (6 bases each). The CDR3 spans 15 residues. V shed 6 bases and J shed 0 bases, with 9 bases lying between them. The germline gives CDR1 MDHEN, CDR2 SYDVKM. The CDR3 here is CASRRDISGANVLTF. The CDR3 DNA reads as TGTGCCAGCAGGCGGGACATCTCTGGGGCCAACGTCCTGACTTTC.

This chain connects TRBV5-1 to TRBJ1-2; no reliable D call. Germline assignment: CDR1 SGHRS and CDR2 YFSETQ. V gave up 0 bases and J gave up 9 bases, with 15 bases separating them. CDR3 length: 14 residues. Here the CDR3 reads CASSLAAEQQSYTF. The CDR3 DNA sequence: TGCGCCAGCAGCTTGGCAGCGGAACAGCAAAGCTACACCTTC.

By sample fraction, this clonotype is medium-sized. This chain links TRBV2 with TRBJ1-2; no reliable D call. The CDR3 consists of 13 residues. Germline CDR1 reads SNHLY; CDR2 reads FYNNEI. Trimming took 2 bases from V and 4 from J, leaving 8 bases between them. The CDR3 bases are TGTGCCAGCAGTGAACGTGGTCTCTATGGCTACACCTTC. Protein: CASSERGLYGYTF.

This sequence joins TRBV7-2 and TRBJ2-7; D is undetermined. Trimming stripped 8 bases from V and 3 bases from J, with 8 bases between. Per germline, CDR1 SGHTA and CDR2 FQGNSA. The length of the CDR3 is 11 residues. The chain's CDR3 is CASVGGYEQYF. The CDR3 DNA reads as TGTGCCAGCGTGGGCGGCTACGAGCAGTACTTC.

V is TRBV5-1 and J is TRBJ1-1, with a possible D match to TRBD1 (5 bases). Trimming took off 0 bases at V and 7 bases at J, with 10 bases between the two ends. Per the germline V gene, CDR1 is SGHRS and CDR2 is YFSETQ. The CDR3 runs 13 residues. This chain's CDR3 is CASSLGGKVEAFF. CDR3 DNA: TGCGCCAGCAGCTTGGGGGGGAAGGTTGAAGCTTTCTTT.

This clonotype qualifies as medium-sized. The chain recombines TRBV7-9 with TRBJ2-7, with D possibly called TRBD1 or TRBD2 (5 bases each). V gave up 9 bases and J gave up 0 bases, with 9 bases separating them. CDR3 length equals 12 residues. The germline gives CDR1 SEHNR, CDR2 FQNEAQ (reference sequence). The CDR3 here is CASGDGSYEQYF. The CDR3, as DNA: TGTGCCAGTGGGGACGGCTCCTACGAGCAGTACTTC.

The chain links TRBV12-3 or TRBV12-4 to TRBJ2-5, with a possible D match to TRBD2 (6 bases). Deletions cut 5 bases from V and 3 bases from J, with 13 bases between. This CDR3 has 14 residues. The CDR3 DNA is TGTGCCAGCAGTGGAGGGAACAAAAAAGAGACCCAGTACTTC. This codes for CASSGGNKKETQYF.

By frequency in the sample, this clonotype is medium-sized. The chain links TRBV5-1 to TRBJ1-3; D gene ambiguous. The V gene's germline CDR1 is SGHRS and CDR2 YFSETQ. Trimming shortened V by 0 bases and J by 4 bases, and 11 bases separated the two germline ends. This CDR3 has 15 residues. As DNA, the CDR3 is TGCGCCAGCAGCTTGGCACCGGGAGAAGGAAACACCATATATTTT. Its translation is CASSLAPGEGNTIYF.

By share, this clonotype ranks as medium-sized. This chain connects TRBV5-5 to TRBJ1-5; 9 positions agree with TRBD1. V trimming: 5 bases; J trimming: 2 bases; junction bases outside the gene matches: 8. Germline V gene sequence: CDR1 SGHKS, CDR2 YYEKEE (reference sequence). The CDR3 consists of 16 residues. DNA for the CDR3: TGTGCCAGCAGTCCCGGACAGGGGATGGGCAATCAGCCCCAGCATTTT. Its protein product is CASSPGQGMGNQPQHF. Full variable domain (remainder filled in from reference TRBV5-5 and TRBJ1-5): DAGVTQSPTHLIKTRGQQVTLRCSPISGHKSVSWYQQVLGQGPQFIFQYYEKEERGRGNFPDRFSARQFPNYSSELNVNALLLGDSALYLCASSPGQGMGNQPQHFGDGTRLSIL.

By its share, this clonotype is medium-sized (0.01 to 0.1%). The chain couples TRBV19 to TRBJ2-7, with D unclear. The germline V gene has CDR1 LNHDA and CDR2 SQIVND (reference sequence). The CDR3 is 14 amino acids. Trimming cost V 4 bases and J 2 bases, with 12 bases left between them. The CDR3 region has the DNA TGTGCCAGTAGTACATTGAACGGTCCCTACGAGCAGTACTTC. This codes for CASSTLNGPYEQYF.

The V and J genes are TRBV28 and TRBJ1-3; the match to TRBD1 covers 7 bases. V lost 6 bases to trimming and J lost 7 bases; unmatched junction nucleotides: 15. Germline values: CDR1 MDHEN, CDR2 SYDVKM. The CDR3 totals 16 residues. In DNA, the CDR3 is TGTGCCAGCAGACCGAGCCCCGGGACAGTCGGGAACACCATATATTTT. This encodes CASRPSPGTVGNTIYF.

This clonotype was counted only a few times. V is TRBV7-2 and J is TRBJ2-1; 10 bases line up with TRBD2. CDR3 size: 14 residues. In germline, CDR1 is SGHTA, CDR2 FQGNSA. CDR3 coding DNA: TGTGCTTCACAAGAGCGGGGGGGCGGGAATGAGCAGTTCTTC. Its protein is CASQERGGGNEQFF.

As regards this clonotype: At one end the junction does not follow the germline gene, possibly because of a read error. The gene calls are TRBV5-3 and TRBJ2-2, with D possibly TRBD1 on 6 matching bases. TRBV5-3 is designated an ORF whose function remains uncertain. The CDR3 is made up of 17 amino acids. The CDR3 nucleotides are TGCGCCAGCAGCTTACACAGGGTTATTGGGTGGGCCGGGGAGCTGTTTTTT. Its translation is CASSLHRVIGWAGELFF.

This clonotype is categorized as medium-sized (0.01 to 0.1%). V usage is TRBV18 and J usage is TRBJ1-1; TRBD1 matches 8 bases. The CDR3 is made up of 15 amino acids. The V gene's germline CDR1 is KGHSH and CDR2 LQKENI. V was clipped by 2 bases and J by 6 bases; unmatched bases: 8. CDR3 in DNA: TGTGCCAGCTCACCAGCAGGGGGCGGGGGAGCTGAAGCTTTCTTT. It specifies CASSPAGGGGAEAFF.

This clonotype is termed medium-sized (0.01 to 0.1%). The V gene is TRBV6-1, the J gene TRBJ2-7; D not resolved. The germline V gene has CDR1 MNHNS and CDR2 SASEGT. V lost 6 bases, J lost 3 bases, and 6 bases lay in between. The CDR3 runs to 11 residues. CDR3 in amino acids: CASRTDYEQYF. DNA of the CDR3: TGTGCCAGCAGGACCGACTACGAGCAGTACTTC.

By proportion, this clonotype is medium-sized. The chain is built from TRBV20-1 and TRBJ2-5; 11 positions agree with TRBD2. The CDR3 runs 14 residues. Trimming removed 5 bases from V and 5 bases from J; junction bases left unmatched: 7. Germline V lookup: CDR1 DFQATT, CDR2 SNEGSKA (reference sequence). Written as DNA, the CDR3 is TGCAGTGCTGTTAGCGGGGGGGCCGAGGAGACCCAGTACTTC. It translates to CSAVSGGAEETQYF.

This clonotype is labeled as medium-sized (0.01 to 0.1%). The chain combines TRBV6-1 with TRBJ1-2, with D perhaps TRBD1 (6 bases). This CDR3 comprises 13 residues. Trimming pared 6 bases from V and 4 bases from J, leaving 12 bases between. Germline assignment: CDR1 MNHNS and CDR2 SASEGT. CDR3 residues: CASRDTGLYGYTF. CDR3 in DNA: TGTGCCAGCAGGGATACAGGGCTCTATGGCTACACCTTC.

This clonotype showed up just a few times. The chain is built from TRBV27 and TRBJ1-2, with TRBD1 matching over 11 bases. In germline, CDR1 is MNHEY, CDR2 SMNVEV (reference sequence). The junction had 8 bases not matched to a gene; V was cut back by 6 bases and J by 8 bases. This CDR3 contains 14 residues. CDR3 sequence: CASRVTGTGGGYTF. CDR3 DNA: TGTGCCAGCAGGGTGACCGGGACAGGGGGAGGCTACACCTTC.

This clonotype was recorded once. This may arise from a read error, as a much more abundant clone is one base away. The rearrangement uses TRBV5-6 and TRBJ2-7; no firm D call. In germline, CDR1 is SGHDT, CDR2 YYEEEE. The length of the CDR3 is 15 residues. The CDR3 here is CARSLYPGLAYEQYF. The CDR3 nucleotides read TGTGCCAGAAGCTTGTACCCGGGTCTCGCCTACGAGCAGTACTTC.

This chain uses TRBV7-3 with TRBJ2-2, with 7 nucleotides matching TRBD2. This CDR3 comprises 17 residues. The J segment lost 0 bases and the V segment lost 1 base, leaving 5 bases of the junction unmatched. Germline lookup yields CDR1 SGHTA and CDR2 FQGTGA. CDR3 residues: CASSLSLAAANTGELFF. The CDR3, as DNA: TGTGCCAGCAGCTTAAGTCTAGCGGCTGCGAACACCGGGGAGCTGTTTTTT.

The chain joins TRBV2 to TRBJ2-5; D remains ambiguous. The CDR3 covers 13 residues. Germline V gene lookup returns CDR1 SNHLY and CDR2 FYNNEI. V shed 1 base and J shed 8 bases, with 11 bases lying between them. The CDR3 reads CASSEDYSGTQYF. CDR3 sequence (DNA): TGTGCCAGCAGTGAAGACTACTCGGGCACCCAGTACTTC. Full variable domain (remainder filled in from reference TRBV2 and TRBJ2-5): EPEVTQTPSHQVTQMGQEVILRCVPISNHLYFYWYRQILGQKVEFLVSFYNNEISEKSEIFDDQFSVERPDGSNFTLKIRSTKLEDSAMYFCASSEDYSGTQYFGPGTRLLVL.

This clonotype has more than one count but fewer than ten. V usage is TRBV7-2 and J usage is TRBJ2-7; 10 positions match TRBD2. The CDR3 runs 15 residues. Germline V lookup: CDR1 SGHTA, CDR2 FQGNSA. V lost 6 bases, J lost 5 bases, and 10 bases stayed unmatched. CDR3 region: CASSRQASGGHEQYF. In DNA, the CDR3 is TGTGCCAGCAGTCGACAGGCTAGCGGGGGCCACGAGCAGTACTTC.

This clonotype is deemed medium-sized. V is TRBV12-3 or TRBV12-4 and J is TRBJ2-5; 8 bases match TRBD1. There are 11 residues in the CDR3. V shed 5 bases and J 14 bases; nucleotides not matched to a gene: 7. The CDR3 nucleotides read TGTGCCAGCAGTAGCGGCGGGACAGGATACTTC. Its protein product is CASSSGGTGYF.

J is TRBJ2-3 and V is TRBV12-3 or TRBV12-4, with 16 bases that match TRBD2. V lost 6 bases and J lost 3; bases outside the gene matches: 12. The CDR3 loop spans 19 amino acids. CDR3 in amino acids: CASSRKRAGLAGGTDTQYF. The CDR3 DNA is TGTGCCAGCAGCCGGAAAAGGGCGGGACTAGCGGGGGGGACAGATACGCAGTATTTT.

This clonotype is judged medium-sized. The chain uses TRBV4-2 and TRBJ2-1; D is uncertain. The V gene's germline CDR1 is LGHNA and CDR2 YNFKEQ. This CDR3 has 15 amino acids. Trimming removed 1 base from V and 0 bases from J, with 7 bases in between. This CDR3 reads CASSQGESSYNEQFF. CDR3 in DNA: TGTGCCAGCAGCCAAGGAGAGTCCTCCTACAATGAGCAGTTCTTC.

For this clonotype: One end of the junction does not line up with germline, which may come from a read error. This sequence joins TRBV7-9 and TRBJ1-2, with D possibly matching TRBD1 (5 bases). Germline V gene data show CDR1 as SEHNR and CDR2 as FQNEAQ (reference sequence). This CDR3 has 15 amino acids. The CDR3 DNA reads TGTGCCAGCAGCCTAGCGACCGGGGCTGACTATGGCAACACCTTC. This translates into CASSLATGADYGNTF.

In its sample, this clonotype ranks as medium-sized. The CDR3 region is CASSITGTSLANEQFF. In DNA, the CDR3 is TGTGCCAGTAGTATTACCGGGACTAGTCTCGCCAATGAGCAGTTCTTC. J is TRBJ2-1 and V is TRBV19; 8 nucleotides align to TRBD2. The CDR3 has 16 residues. Unmatched junction bases numbered 10, after V lost 3 bases and J lost 6 bases. CDR1 and CDR2 from the germline V gene are LNHDA and SQIVND (reference sequence).

This clonotype is categorized as medium-sized. This chain joins TRBV30 and TRBJ2-4, with 10 bases fitting TRBD2. The CDR3 spans 18 residues. Losses at the gene ends were 4 bases for V and 6 bases for J; bases not matched to a gene: 18. Germline V lookup: CDR1 GTSNPN, CDR2 SVGIG (reference sequence). CDR3 nucleotide sequence: TGTGCCTGGACTATGTGGAGGGCTAGCGGGAGAGGTAGAAACATTCAGTACTTC. Protein product: CAWTMWRASGRGRNIQYF.

This clonotype was counted between two and nine times. This chain joins TRBV21-1 and TRBJ2-3; the DNA was not used to check the table's D call, TRBD2. TRBV21-1 constitutes a pseudogene. The length of the CDR3 is 16 residues. The DNA for the CDR3 is TGTGCCAGCAGCAAAGAGACTAGCGGGAGCACAGATACGCAGTATTTT. Translating it yields CASSKETSGSTDTQYF.